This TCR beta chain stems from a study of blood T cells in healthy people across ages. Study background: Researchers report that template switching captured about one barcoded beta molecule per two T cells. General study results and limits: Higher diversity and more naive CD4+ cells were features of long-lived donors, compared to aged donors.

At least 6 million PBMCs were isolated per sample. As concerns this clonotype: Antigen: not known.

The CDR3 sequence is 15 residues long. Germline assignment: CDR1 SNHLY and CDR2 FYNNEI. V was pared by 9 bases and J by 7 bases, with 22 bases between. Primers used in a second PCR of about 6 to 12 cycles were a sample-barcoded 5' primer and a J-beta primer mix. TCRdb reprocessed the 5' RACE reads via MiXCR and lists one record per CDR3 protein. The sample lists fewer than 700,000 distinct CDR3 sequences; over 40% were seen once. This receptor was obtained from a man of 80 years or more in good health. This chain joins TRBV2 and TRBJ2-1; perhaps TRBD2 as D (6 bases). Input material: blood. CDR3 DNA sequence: TGTGCCAGGCAGGACCCGCGGGGAGGTGGTAATGAGCAGTTCTTC. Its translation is CARQDPRGGGNEQFF.